The source of this TCR beta chain is a study of T cell changes during pregnancy in multiple sclerosis. TCRdb keeps only in-frame clones here, not all; method: immunoSEQ multiplex PCR. The repertoire holds about 110,000 clones, with 92% as singletons. Deletions cut 0 bases from V and 4 bases from J, with 12 bases between. Germline loops: CDR1 KGHSH, CDR2 LQKENI. The CDR3 covers 15 residues. The specimen comprised peripheral blood, sampled in the third trimester of pregnancy. The rearrangement uses TRBV18 and TRBJ2-5; D might be TRBD1 (5 bases). The source of this sequence is a female donor with multiple sclerosis, enrolled in a pregnancy study. The CDR3 loop is CASSPPAQGRETQYF. CDR3 DNA: TGTGCCAGCTCACCACCGGCTCAGGGAAGAGAGACCCAGTACTTC.